This TCR beta chain appears in the sequencing data of a study of cytomegalovirus exposure and HLA in healthy donors. Findings of the study overall: On later analysis, the bulk of CMV-associated TCR beta chains appeared to be HLA-restricted.

CDR1 and CDR2 from the germline V gene are SGHAT and FQNNGV. This CDR3 has 14 amino acids. Trimming removed 4 bases at V and 4 bases at J, with 8 bases between. 60 Vbeta and 13 Jbeta primers were used in PCR. TCRdb's copy holds only in-frame clones and misses some; the assay was immunoSEQ multiplex PCR. The table has more than 100,000 clones, around 65% seen once. This clone has a handful of counts. What it binds is not known. Specimen: PBMCs. The origin of this receptor is a woman aged 45-59 years in good health and CMV-seronegative. V and J are TRBV11-2 and TRBJ2-6, with D hard to call. CDR3 region: CASSSQEGANVLTF. The DNA for the CDR3 is TGTGCCAGCAGCTCCCAGGAAGGGGCCAACGTCCTGACTTTC.